This TCR beta chain was profiled in a study of blood T cell repertoires in COVID-19 (dated by TCRdb to about 2020). About the full investigation: Samples covering the acute and convalescent phases of COVID-19 were provided by collaborators in the United States, Italy and Spain. Nearly every sample came with metadata listing a de-identified subject ID, COVID-19 status, age in years and sex. HLA class I and class II types, where available, came from metadata supplied by the sample provider rather than from assay-based typing. The samples were drawn from two sources: the first 160 participants of the ongoing ImmuneRACE study, and 1,254 subjects contributed by 6 global collaborators. The material from the prospective study consisted of cDNA or gDNA derived from T cells, B-cell-depleted T cells, or PBMCs. Deeply sampled blood TCRbeta repertoires from subjects exposed to, actively infected with, or recovered from COVID-19 were included in the dataset. The repertoires were released in a freely available public database meant as a resource for research on the immune response to SARS-CoV-2. What the work shows at the level of the full study, not this receptor alone: Clinical and demographic metadata were provided uncurated, with the amount varying by source and participant.

The collaborating institutions used their own protocols to collect whole blood in K2EDTA tubes. For TCRbeta analysis, collaborators shipped samples as frozen whole blood, isolated PBMCs, or DNA extracted from either of those sample types. About this clone itself: The antigen this receptor binds is unknown. No quality values exist for individual bases; no much larger clone is one base distant.

CDR1 MNHEY and CDR2 SMNVEV are derived from the germline V gene (reference sequence). At the junction V is shortened by 6 bases and J by 5 bases, with 16 bases in between. Including the terminal cysteine and phenylalanine, the CDR3 comprises 15 residues. Solely the CDR3 DNA is kept, with 45 bases framed from the first base. TCRbeta CDR3 regions were amplified from genomic DNA using the immunoSEQ Assay, a bias-controlled multiplex PCR. Per the source publication's procedure: Nucleated cell counts per sample were estimated from amplification of reference gene primers within the assay. To quantify the absolute abundance of each unique TCRbeta CDR3 rearrangement, sequence reads were collapsed and filtered. For each sample, productive Simpson clonality was calculated by taking the square root of Simpson's diversity index across productive rearrangements. Entries here come from immuneACCESS through TCRdb and include only in-frame sequences with V and J called. Some clones fail to appear in such tables; in the studies checked, an unresolved V gene covers under half of the shortfall, and the cause of the remainder is unknown. The V and J calls and clone size were taken over from that table, and D and trimming were inferred from the DNA. Within this sample are 65,000 to 75,000 clones, with approximately 82% of them counted one time only. The ten largest account for about a tenth of the sample.

Sequenced input: peripheral blood. In this chain, TRBV27 is recombined with TRBJ1-4; TRBD1 might be the D gene, on 5 matching bases. The receptor was isolated from a woman of 80 years or more with acute or convalescent COVID-19. The nucleotide sequence reads as follows: TGTGCCAGCAGCCCTAGCGGGGGTCCCAATGAAAAACTGTTTTTT. Its protein reads: CASSPSGGPNEKLFF.